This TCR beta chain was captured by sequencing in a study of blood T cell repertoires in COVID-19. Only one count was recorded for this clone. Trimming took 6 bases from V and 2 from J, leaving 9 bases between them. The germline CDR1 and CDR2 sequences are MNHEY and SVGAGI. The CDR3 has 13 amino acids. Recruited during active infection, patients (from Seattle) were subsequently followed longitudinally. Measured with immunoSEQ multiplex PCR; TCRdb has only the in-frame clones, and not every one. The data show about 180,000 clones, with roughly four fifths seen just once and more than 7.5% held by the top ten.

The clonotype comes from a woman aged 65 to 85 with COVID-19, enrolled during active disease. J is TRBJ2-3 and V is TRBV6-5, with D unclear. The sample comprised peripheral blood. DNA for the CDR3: TGTGCCAGCAGCCCAACAGACACAGATACGCAGTATTTT. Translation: CASSPTDTDTQYF.